Listed below are T cell receptor beta chains from one sample, sequenced in a study of blood T cells in healthy people across ages. TCRdb redid the calling of the 5' RACE reads with MiXCR, one entry per CDR3 protein. The profile covers approximately 1,100,000 distinct CDR3 sequences, with 35% to 50% appearing a single time and 18% taken by the ten largest. Material: blood. The source is a woman aged 55-70 years in good health. Each CDR3 is given with its conserved first and last residue. A D gene is named only where the DNA matches it firmly. Some rows mark clone size as missing; the rest say once, few, many or name a class of expanded clone.

j_call,v_call,d_call,clone_size,cdr3_aa,cdr3_nt
TRBJ2-3,TRBV24-1,-,-,CATSDPGHQDTQYF,TGTGCCACCAGTGACCCGGGACACCAAGATACGCAGTATTTT
TRBJ2-1,TRBV29-1,-,many,CSVELFYEQFF,TGCAGCGTTGAGTTGTTCTATGAGCAGTTCTTC
TRBJ2-1,TRBV10-3,-,-,CAIQRGGLNNTHNEQFF,TGTGCCATCCAAAGGGGCGGGCTCAATAACACGCACAATGAGCAGTTCTTC
TRBJ2-2,TRBV6-5,TRBD1,-,CASSYSWGQGGTGELFF,TGTGCCAGCAGTTACTCGTGGGGACAGGGGGGCACCGGGGAGCTGTTTTTT
TRBJ1-5,TRBV7-9,TRBD1,-,CASSSGGGQALSKHF,TGTGCCAGCAGCTCAGGTGGCGGACAGGCCCTATCCAAGCATTTT
TRBJ1-4,TRBV20-1,TRBD1,-,CSARDRRGRDEKLFF,TGCAGTGCTAGAGATAGAAGGGGGCGGGATGAAAAACTGTTTTTT
TRBJ2-3,TRBV25-1,-,-,CASSASVLTDTQYF,TGTGCCAGCAGTGCCTCGGTGTTGACAGATACGCAGTATTTT
TRBJ2-1,TRBV20-1,-,-,CSARLANNEQFF,TGCAGTGCTAGATTGGCTAACAATGAGCAGTTCTTC
TRBJ2-1,TRBV6-5,-,few,CASSYSEAARGSSYNEQFF,TGTGCCAGCAGTTACTCTGAAGCGGCACGGGGGAGCTCCTACAATGAGCAGTTCTTC
TRBJ2-3,TRBV10-1,-,few,CASSSSAGTDTQYF,TGCGCCAGCAGTTCTAGTGCCGGGACAGATACGCAGTATTTT
TRBJ2-1,TRBV7-9,TRBD2,-,CASSPPLGTSVYNEQFF,TGTGCCAGCAGCCCCCCCCTAGGGACTAGCGTATACAATGAGCAGTTCTTC
TRBJ2-7,TRBV20-1,TRBD2,few,CSARTPRLAGEQYF,TGCAGTGCTAGAACCCCCCGACTAGCGGGCGAGCAGTACTTC
TRBJ2-1,TRBV27,-,-,CASSSTGFEQFF,TGTGCCAGCAGTTCCACAGGGTTTGAGCAGTTCTTC
TRBJ2-3,TRBV4-2,TRBD2,few,CASSQDLAGGTDTQYF,TGTGCCAGCAGCCAAGATTTGGCGGGGGGCACAGATACGCAGTATTTT
TRBJ2-5,TRBV20-1,-,once,CSARARGRPVLTQYF,TGCAGTGCTAGAGCGAGGGGACGGCCGGTGTTGACCCAGTACTTC
TRBJ2-1,TRBV5-1,-,few,CASSFGTNNEQFF,TGCGCCAGCAGCTTCGGGACAAACAATGAGCAGTTCTTC
TRBJ2-7,TRBV11-2,TRBD1,-,CASEERDRWYEQYF,TGTGCCAGCGAGGAACGGGACAGGTGGTACGAGCAGTACTTC
TRBJ2-1,TRBV5-1,-,-,CASSSDGGSYNEQFF,TGCGCCAGCAGCTCGGACGGAGGTTCCTACAATGAGCAGTTCTTC
TRBJ2-3,TRBV27,TRBD1,-,CASSLRQGVIDTQYF,TGTGCCAGCAGTTTAAGACAGGGGGTTATCGATACGCAGTATTTT
TRBJ2-7,TRBV27,TRBD2,few,CASSLWASSGRIPTEQYF,TGTGCCAGCAGTTTATGGGCCTCTAGCGGGAGGATCCCTACGGAGCAGTACTTC
TRBJ2-7,TRBV5-1,TRBD2,-,CASSLVAGAGVPYEQYF,TGCGCCAGCAGCTTGGTAGCGGGGGCAGGGGTTCCCTACGAGCAGTACTTC
TRBJ2-1,TRBV13,TRBD2,few,CASSLVGLAGDSSYNEQFF,TGTGCCAGCAGCTTAGTGGGACTAGCGGGGGATAGCTCCTACAATGAGCAGTTCTTC
TRBJ2-5,TRBV7-6,-,-,CASSLGAGSLFETQYF,TGTGCCAGCAGCTTAGGGGCAGGCTCTCTGTTTGAGACCCAGTACTTC
TRBJ2-5,TRBV11-2,TRBD1,-,CASSLGLTGERPETQYF,TGTGCCAGCAGCTTAGGGTTGACAGGGGAAAGGCCGGAGACCCAGTACTTC
TRBJ2-1,TRBV7-8,TRBD1,few,CASSLVGTGAVNEQFF,TGTGCCAGCAGCTTAGTCGGGACAGGGGCTGTTAATGAGCAGTTCTTC
TRBJ2-2,TRBV7-7,-,-,CASSRGNTGELFF,TGTGCCAGCAGCCGCGGGAACACCGGGGAGCTGTTTTTT
TRBJ2-5,TRBV15,TRBD1,few,CATSSGQGVWETQYF,TGTGCCACCAGCAGCGGACAGGGGGTATGGGAGACCCAGTACTTC
TRBJ1-4,TRBV20-1,TRBD1,few,CSATPGTVNEKLFF,TGCAGTGCTACCCCTGGGACAGTTAATGAAAAACTGTTTTTT